A single sample is the source of the 32 T cell receptor beta chains below, sequenced in a study of cytomegalovirus exposure and HLA in healthy donors. PCR primers comprised 60 Vbeta and 13 Jbeta primers. The assay was immunoSEQ multiplex PCR, and TCRdb's table has in-frame clones only and misses some. The table lists about 54,000 clones. Specimen: PBMCs. The receptor source for this set is a woman in her forties in good health and CMV-seronegative.

The CDR3 region is CASSPGTSIGELFF. The CDR3 coding sequence is TGTGCCAGCAGCCCCGGGACTAGCATAGGGGAGCTGTTTTTT. The V call is TRBV7-7, the J call TRBJ2-2, with 9 bases aligning to TRBD2. V lost 5 bases and J lost 8; bases outside the gene matches: 6. Per germline, CDR1 SSHAT and CDR2 FNYEAQ (reference sequence). This CDR3 has 14 amino acids.

The chain's CDR3 is CASSPFGSYNEQFF. The CDR3 DNA is TGTGCCAGCAGCCCCTTCGGGTCCTACAATGAGCAGTTCTTC. V is TRBV7-3 and J is TRBJ2-1; no firm D call. V lost 5 bases, J lost 1 base, and 9 bases lay in between. This CDR3 contains 14 residues. Per germline, CDR1 SGHTA and CDR2 FQGTGA.

This chain connects TRBV18 to TRBJ2-4; TRBD2 aligns across 14 bases. CDR3 length equals 16 residues. V was pared by 5 bases and J by 6 bases, with 6 bases of the junction left unmatched. The V gene's germline CDR1 is KGHSH and CDR2 LQKENI. CDR3 sequence reads: CASSSGTSGGSNIQYF. The CDR3 coding sequence is TGTGCCAGCTCATCTGGGACTAGCGGGGGATCAAACATTCAGTACTTC.

The gene calls are TRBV6-1 and TRBJ1-1, with D possibly TRBD1 on 6 matching bases. V was shortened by 6 bases and J by 7 bases, with 12 bases between the two germline ends. The CDR3 has 12 amino acids. Germline CDR1 and CDR2: MNHNS and SASEGT. The CDR3 DNA is TGTGCCAGCAGATTCGAGGACAGTGAAGCTTTCTTT. The encoded protein is CASRFEDSEAFF.

This sequence joins TRBV28 and TRBJ1-5, with D maybe TRBD1 (6 bases). This CDR3 is built from 14 residues. Trimming shortened V by 4 bases and J by 4 bases, and 11 bases separated the two germline ends. Germline CDR1 reads MDHEN; CDR2 reads SYDVKM. The CDR3, as DNA: TGTGCCAGCAGTTCGGGACAACCTAATCAGCCCCAGCATTTT. Translated: CASSSGQPNQPQHF.

The CDR3 coding sequence is TGTGCCAGCAGTTTTACAGGGCGGGAAGCTTTCTTT. It is translated as CASSFTGREAFF. The J gene is TRBJ1-1, the V gene TRBV27; weak D call: TRBD1 (6 bases). V lost 3 bases, J lost 8 bases, and 10 bases lay in between. Germline CDR1 and CDR2: MNHEY and SMNVEV (reference sequence). This CDR3 is built from 12 residues.

The chain uses TRBV5-1 and TRBJ2-7, with D hard to call. The CDR3 is made up of 13 amino acids. Germline CDR1 SGHRS, CDR2 YFSETQ. The V and J ends lost 1 base and 4 bases respectively, with 9 bases between them. The CDR3 is CASSLSYRYEQYF. As DNA, the CDR3 is TGCGCCAGCAGCTTGAGCTACCGTTACGAGCAGTACTTC.

The chain uses TRBV6-6 and TRBJ1-1, with 9 bases fitting TRBD1. V trimming: 0 bases; J trimming: 1 base; junction bases outside the gene matches: 3. CDR1 MNHNY and CDR2 SVGAGI come from the germline V gene (reference sequence). The CDR3 is made up of 16 amino acids. In nucleotides, the CDR3 is TGTGCCAGCAGTTACTCGGACAGGGGTGGGAACACTGAAGCTTTCTTT. As protein: CASSYSDRGGNTEAFF.

The V call is TRBV5-8, the J call TRBJ2-3, with D possibly TRBD1 on 5 matching bases. Per germline, CDR1 SGHTS and CDR2 YDEGEE. V lost 3 bases and J lost 2, with 13 bases in between. CDR3 length: 15 residues. CDR3 bases: TGTGCCAGCAGCTCCCAACAGGCCTCCACAGATACGCAGTATTTT. It translates to CASSSQQASTDTQYF.

Concerning this clone itself: This CDR3 is also generated by other DNA sequences in the sample. The genes are TRBV6-5 and TRBJ1-6; 7 bases line up with TRBD1. The CDR3 sequence is 15 residues long. Germline loops: CDR1 MNHEY, CDR2 SVGAGI. Unmatched junction bases numbered 13, after V lost 10 bases and J lost 7 bases. CDR3 nucleotides: TGTGCCACCCACAGGGGCGTCCTAACGAATTCACCCCTCCACTTT. This codes for CATHRGVLTNSPLHF.

V usage is TRBV7-9 and J usage is TRBJ1-2; no firm D call. The germline V and J ends were trimmed by 1 base and 4 bases, with 10 bases remaining between them. The germline CDR1 and CDR2 sequences are SEHNR and FQNEAQ (reference sequence). The CDR3 runs to 14 residues. The CDR3, as DNA: TGTGCCAGCAGCTTAGATTACAGCAGCTATGGCTACACCTTC. Protein: CASSLDYSSYGYTF.

The rearrangement joins TRBV19 to TRBJ1-1, with unresolved D. V was shortened by 10 bases and J by 1 base, with 13 bases between the two germline ends. CDR3 length: 13 amino acids. Germline CDR1 reads LNHDA; CDR2 reads SQIVND (reference sequence). CDR3 region: CATLGEANTEAFF. CDR3 coding DNA: TGTGCCACGCTTGGGGAGGCGAACACTGAAGCTTTCTTT.

This chain joins TRBV2 and TRBJ2-7; 10 nucleotides agree with TRBD2. There are 14 residues in the CDR3. Germline CDR1 reads SNHLY; CDR2 reads FYNNEI. Trimming cost V 6 bases and J 3 bases; bases outside gene matches: 5. CDR3 nucleotide sequence: TGTGCCAGCAGGGTTGGACTAGCGGTCTACGAGCAGTACTTC. Translated: CASRVGLAVYEQYF. The variable domain in full, completed from reference TRBV2 and TRBJ2-7, reads EPEVTQTPSHQVTQMGQEVILRCVPISNHLYFYWYRQILGQKVEFLVSFYNNEISEKSEIFDDQFSVERPDGSNFTLKIRSTKLEDSAMYFCASRVGLAVYEQYFGPGTRLTVT.

The chain combines TRBV27 with TRBJ1-1; TRBD1 matches at 8 bases. Germline V gives CDR1 MNHEY, CDR2 SMNVEV (reference sequence). The CDR3 sequence is 16 residues long. Trimming took 6 bases from V and 5 from J; bases not matched to a gene: 14. CDR3 sequence (DNA): TGTGCCAGCAGAACTACAGGGGGTACTTGGACAACTGAAGCTTTCTTT. This gives the protein CASRTTGGTWTTEAFF.

This chain links TRBV6-5 with TRBJ1-1; 7 bases are a match to TRBD1. With 5 bases clipped from V and 2 bases from J, the junction kept 8 bases outside the gene matches. CDR1 is MNHEY, CDR2 SVGAGI, per germline. The CDR3 length is 15 residues. CDR3 nucleotide sequence: TGTGCCAGCAGTCTAAAGGGACAGATCAACACTGAAGCTTTCTTT. Translated: CASSLKGQINTEAFF.

This sequence joins TRBV7-9 and TRBJ1-2; no clear D gene. The CDR3 totals 15 residues. The germline V and J ends were trimmed by 5 bases and 0 bases, with 13 bases remaining between them. Germline CDR1 SEHNR, CDR2 FQNEAQ (reference sequence). The CDR3 is CASSLGEGTNYGYTF. As DNA, the CDR3 is TGTGCCAGCAGCCTAGGCGAGGGAACTAACTATGGCTACACCTTC. The full variable domain, in which reference TRBV7-9 and TRBJ1-2 provide the parts outside the CDR3, is DTGVSQNPRHKITKRGQNVTFRCDPISEHNRLYWYRQTLGQGPEFLTYFQNEAQLEKSRLLSDRFSAERPKGSFSTLEIQRTEQGDSAMYLCASSLGEGTNYGYTFGSGTRLTVV.

This sequence joins TRBV7-9 and TRBJ2-7, with 8 bases lining up with TRBD1. The J segment lost 2 bases and the V segment lost 5 bases, leaving 8 bases of the junction unmatched. Germline V gives CDR1 SEHNR, CDR2 FQNEAQ (reference sequence). The CDR3 totals 15 residues. CDR3 loop: CASSRTGGQAYEQYF. The CDR3 DNA reads as TGTGCCAGCAGCAGAACAGGGGGGCAAGCCTACGAGCAGTACTTC. The full variable domain, in which reference TRBV7-9 and TRBJ2-7 provide the parts outside the CDR3, is DTGVSQNPRHKITKRGQNVTFRCDPISEHNRLYWYRQTLGQGPEFLTYFQNEAQLEKSRLLSDRFSAERPKGSFSTLEIQRTEQGDSAMYLCASSRTGGQAYEQYFGPGTRLTVT.

The CDR3: CASSLAGGRGLETQYF. DNA of the CDR3: TGCGCCAGCAGCTTGGCTGGCGGGAGGGGCTTAGAGACCCAGTACTTC. The chain joins TRBV5-1 to TRBJ2-5; 9 positions agree with TRBD2. CDR1 is SGHRS, CDR2 YFSETQ, per germline. Unmatched junction bases numbered 7, after V lost 0 bases and J lost 4 bases. The CDR3 length is 16 residues.

A remark on this clone: At one end the junction does not follow the germline gene, possibly because of a read error. In nucleotides, the CDR3 is TGTGCCGGGAGCCCCGGGGGTCCGCGGGACACTGAAGCTTTCTTT. Translating it yields CAGSPGGPRDTEAFF. This chain connects TRBV30 to TRBJ1-1, with D tentatively TRBD1 (5 bases). Germline CDR1 is GTSNPN and CDR2 is SVGIG (reference sequence). This CDR3 has 15 amino acids.

The V gene is TRBV6-1, the J gene TRBJ1-1; TRBD1 matches at 10 bases. Germline V lookup: CDR1 MNHNS, CDR2 SASEGT. The J segment lost 0 bases and the V segment lost 8 bases, leaving 6 bases of the junction unmatched. The CDR3 is 15 amino acids. The CDR3 DNA reads as TGTGCCAGCGGGGGGACAGGGGCCGTGAACACTGAAGCTTTCTTT. Residues: CASGGTGAVNTEAFF.

The chain joins TRBV6-5 to TRBJ2-7; unclear D gene. V was trimmed by 3 bases and J by 2 bases, leaving 11 bases between them. Germline assignment: CDR1 MNHEY and CDR2 SVGAGI. The CDR3 runs 14 residues. The CDR3 spells CASSYYESAYEQYF. In nucleotides, the CDR3 is TGTGCCAGCAGTTATTACGAGAGCGCCTACGAGCAGTACTTC.

The gene calls are TRBV5-1 and TRBJ2-1; 14 bases fit TRBD2. The J segment lost 6 bases and the V segment lost 2 bases, leaving 13 bases of the junction unmatched. This CDR3 contains 19 residues. The germline V gene encodes CDR1 SGHRS and CDR2 YFSETQ. The CDR3 region is CASSLMGLAGAPRGNEQFF. The CDR3 DNA reads as TGCGCCAGCAGCTTAATGGGACTAGCGGGAGCCCCTAGGGGCAATGAGCAGTTCTTC.

V usage is TRBV28 and J usage is TRBJ2-2, with 7 positions matching TRBD2. V dropped 7 bases and J dropped 3; count of bases not matched to a gene: 17. This CDR3 has 18 residues. Germline CDR1 is MDHEN and CDR2 is SYDVKM. DNA of the CDR3: TGTGCCAGCATCACCAACCTGGGGCTAGCGGCGCACACCGGGGAGCTGTTTTTT. Amino acid sequence: CASITNLGLAAHTGELFF. Together with reference TRBV28 and TRBJ2-2, the CDR3 gives the full variable domain: DVKVTQSSRYLVKRTGEKVFLECVQDMDHENMFWYRQDPGLGLRLIYFSYDVKMKEKGDIPEGYSVSREKKERFSLILESASTNQTSMYLCASITNLGLAAHTGELFFGEGSRLTVL.

V gene TRBV7-6 combines with J gene TRBJ2-5, with 9 bases that match TRBD2. The J call is in doubt because the DNA end fits TRBJ2-7 better. Per the germline V gene, CDR1 is SGHVS and CDR2 is FNYEAQ. This CDR3 is built from 20 residues. CDR3 nucleotides: TGTGCCAGCAGCCCCGATATGGTGCGGGGGGGCGACAGAAACTCCTACGAGCAGTACTTC. Its protein is CASSPDMVRGGDRNSYEQYF.

The V and J genes are TRBV7-2 and TRBJ1-6; TRBD1 matches 9 bases. The V gene's germline CDR1 is SGHTA and CDR2 FQGNSA. This CDR3 spans 15 amino acids. The ends lost 5 bases at V and 6 bases at J; junction bases unmatched: 5. CDR3 residues: CASSRGTGSNSPLHF. CDR3 DNA sequence: TGTGCCAGCAGCCGCGGGACAGGGAGTAATTCACCCCTCCACTTT.

This chain joins TRBV4-3 and TRBJ2-1; 8 positions agree with TRBD2. The V gene end was trimmed by 1 base and the J gene end by 5 bases; junction bases not matched to a gene: 4. The CDR3 has 15 residues. Germline CDR1 LGHNA, CDR2 YSLEER. DNA for the CDR3: TGCGCCAGCAGCCAAGGAGCGGGAGCCCACAATGAGCAGTTCTTC. Its translation is CASSQGAGAHNEQFF.

V gene TRBV6-5 combines with J gene TRBJ1-4; no clear D gene. V dropped 0 bases and J dropped 0 bases, with 5 bases sitting between them. The CDR3 runs 15 residues. Per germline, CDR1 MNHEY and CDR2 SVGAGI. CDR3 DNA: TGTGCCAGCAGTTACTCCGGGGCAACTAATGAAAAACTGTTTTTT. Protein: CASSYSGATNEKLFF.

The CDR3 reads CASSLYGGVQPQHF. CDR3 bases: TGTGCCAGCAGCTTATATGGGGGGGTTCAGCCCCAGCATTTT. The V and J genes are TRBV7-6 and TRBJ1-5; D might be TRBD1 (5 bases). The CDR3 sequence is 14 residues long. The V gene lost 2 bases and the J gene lost 6 bases, with 11 bases spanning the gap. Germline V CDR1 and CDR2: SGHVS, FNYEAQ.

The chain has TRBV18 and TRBJ1-2; no clear D gene. This CDR3 comprises 17 residues. The V gene's germline CDR1 is KGHSH and CDR2 LQKENI. Trimming left V 2 bases short and J 0 bases short, with 16 bases between. The CDR3: CASSPERMAAANYGYTF. The CDR3 DNA follows: TGTGCCAGCTCACCAGAACGTATGGCGGCAGCTAACTATGGCTACACCTTC.

The chain joins TRBV2 to TRBJ2-2; D possibly corresponds to TRBD2 (6 bases). Between the trimmed V and J ends, which lost 7 bases and 4 bases, there was a span of 22 bases. Germline V lookup: CDR1 SNHLY, CDR2 FYNNEI. The CDR3 is 17 amino acids. CDR3 residues: CASTPLEGRVVTGELFF. The CDR3 region has the DNA TGTGCCAGCACCCCCTTGGAGGGTAGAGTAGTCACCGGGGAGCTGTTTTTT.

This chain connects TRBV20-1 to TRBJ1-5, with 8 nucleotides matching TRBD1. V gave up 5 bases and J gave up 15 bases; unmatched junction bases: 9. Germline-derived CDR1 and CDR2 are DFQATT and SNEGSKA (reference sequence). The CDR3 extends over 11 amino acids. CDR3 sequence: CSAGGQGAMHF. In nucleotides, the CDR3 is TGCAGTGCTGGGGGGCAGGGGGCGATGCATTTT.

This rearrangement joins TRBV29-1 to TRBJ2-3; TRBD2 agrees at 10 bases. The CDR3 consists of 14 residues. Germline V lookup: CDR1 SQVTM, CDR2 ANQGSEA. V was clipped by 7 bases and J by 0 bases; unmatched bases: 4. CDR3 DNA: TGCAGCGCCCGAGCGGGGGGGAGCACAGATACGCAGTATTTT. It encodes CSARAGGSTDTQYF.